This T cell receptor (beta chain) was found in a study of identical twins. Each CDR3 protein is one row after TCRdb ran MiXCR on the 5' RACE reads. The table lists more than 400,000 distinct CDR3 sequences, roughly 15% of them singletons, with about 0.4% in the top ten. V was clipped by 2 bases and J by 5 bases, with 12 bases between them. The CDR3 extends over 14 amino acids. Germline CDR1 and CDR2: SGHTA and FQGNSA. This clonotype was counted between two and nine times. These records were also assigned to another study, of yellow fever vaccine responses in identical twins.

The rearrangement joins TRBV7-2 to TRBJ1-1; weak D call: TRBD1 (6 bases). Sequencing used CD4+ T cells sorted from blood. The clonotype originates from a woman between 18 and 30 years old in good health. CDR3 amino acids: CASSLLGAWTEAFF. CDR3 nucleotides: TGTGCCAGCAGCTTATTGGGGGCTTGGACTGAAGCTTTCTTT.